This T cell receptor (beta chain) was sequenced for a study of blood T cell repertoires in COVID-19 (dated by TCRdb to about 2020). With regard to the full study: Collaborator samples came from the United States, Italy and Spain and covered acute and convalescent phases of COVID-19. Deeply sampled blood TCRbeta repertoires from subjects exposed to, actively infected with, or recovered from COVID-19 were included in the dataset. The repertoires were released in a freely available public database intended as a resource for research on the immune response to SARS-CoV-2. The samples were drawn from the first 160 participants of the ongoing ImmuneRACE study and from more than 1,000 subjects provided by 6 global collaborators. The prospective study material was composed of cDNA or gDNA derived from T cells, B-cell-depleted T cells, or PBMCs. Where HLA class I and class II types were available, the types were taken from metadata supplied by the sample provider, not from assay-based typing. A de-identified subject ID, COVID-19 status, age in years and sex were almost always included in the sample metadata.

The immunoSEQ Assay, a bias-controlled multiplex PCR, was used to amplify TCRbeta CDR3 regions from genomic DNA. The authors processed their data as follows. Nucleated cell counts per sample were estimated from amplification of reference gene primers within the assay. To quantify the absolute abundance of each unique TCRbeta CDR3 rearrangement, sequence reads were collapsed and filtered. Productive Simpson clonality was computed per sample as the square root of Simpson's diversity index over productive rearrangements. TCRdb took over this immuneACCESS table, retaining in-frame rearrangements with V and J assigned. Such tables are incomplete; in checked studies, under half of the missing clones stem from an unresolved V gene, and the remainder is unexplained. V and J calls and clone size are copied from that table; D and trimming were computed from the DNA. The table for this sample lists 450,000 or so clones; less than 95% of them were counted only once. The biggest ten clones account for 0.6% of the sample.

Details on this clone: The antigen it binds to is not known. No much larger clonotype is one base removed from it; base qualities were not supplied.

Participants in the prospective study were enrolled through a virtual design, were aged about 18 to 89 years, and lived in roughly 26 United States geographic areas. Cohort assignment in the prospective study relied on participant-reported clinical history from a screening survey and a study questionnaire. Recovered participants in ImmuneRACE Cohort 3 were defined by two consecutive negative NP/OP PCR tests, clearance by a healthcare professional, or resolution of symptoms. In the prospective study, mobile phlebotomists collected whole blood, serum and a nasopharyngeal or oropharyngeal swab from each participant. Additional blood draws and questionnaires over a 2-month period could optionally be provided by prospective study participants. Before DNA extraction, prospective study blood samples were shipped either frozen or at room temperature. The CDR3 holds 15 amino acids from the cysteine to the phenylalanine. Left in the record is the CDR3 DNA by itself, 45 bases read in frame from the first base. Sequences MDHEN (CDR1) and SYDVKM (CDR2) are obtained from the germline V gene. V is trimmed back by 6 bases and J by 6 bases, and the junction contains 10 bases that no gene match accounts for.

Results and caveats for the whole study, not just this receptor: How much clinical and demographic metadata was included differed by source and by participant, and the metadata was provided uncurated.

The chain links TRBV28 with TRBJ2-3, with 9 middle bases fitting TRBD1. This receptor was identified in a man between 18 and 35 years old who had recovered from COVID-19. The source material was PBMCs or T cells enriched from blood (not recorded which). The CDR3 here reads CASSANTGGLDTQYF. The sequence in DNA is TGTGCCAGCAGCGCTAATACAGGGGGCTTGGATACGCAGTATTTT. With the portions outside the CDR3 filled from the reference TRBV28 and TRBJ2-3 genes, the complete variable region becomes DVKVTQSSRYLVKRTGEKVFLECVQDMDHENMFWYRQDPGLGLRLIYFSYDVKMKEKGDIPEGYSVSREKKERFSLILESASTNQTSMYLCASSANTGGLDTQYFGPGTRLTVL.